This TCR beta chain was found in a study of glioma-infiltrating T cells. The iRepertoire nested amplicon-rescue multiplex PCR amplified TCR alpha and beta CDR3s from RNA. One entry per CDR3 protein results from TCRdb running MiXCR on the multiplex PCR reads. The profile shows about 94,000 distinct CDR3 sequences, under 30% of them singletons. Unmatched junction bases numbered 6, after V lost 3 bases and J lost 5 bases. This CDR3 is 14 amino acids long. Per the germline V gene, CDR1 is SEHNR and CDR2 is FQNEAQ (reference sequence). This clonotype appeared a few times. This TCR was sampled from a human donor with low-grade glioma or glioblastoma, undergoing nonglioma brain surgery, or in good health (not recorded which). The chain couples TRBV7-9 to TRBJ2-7; 8 nucleotides agree with TRBD1. The sample taken for sequencing was glioma tissue, nonneoplastic brain tissue, or PBMCs (not recorded which). DNA of the CDR3: TGTGCCAGCAGCTTTGGGCAGGGGGCCCACGAGCAGTACTTC. Encoded protein: CASSFGQGAHEQYF.